This T cell receptor (beta chain) was sequenced during a study of CD8+ T cells in alopecia areata. Treatment noted: oral pan-JAK inhibitor, 5-10 mg twice daily. Following extraction, RNA underwent reverse transcription to cDNA, which served as the sequencing template. This table comes from immunoSEQ multiplex PCR, and its TCRdb copy is limited to in-frame clones, with some not included. This table has 150,000 to 250,000 clones, about three fifths appearing once. V was pared by 6 bases and J by 9 bases, with 6 bases of the junction left unmatched. This CDR3 is built from 14 residues. Per the germline V gene, CDR1 is SEHNR and CDR2 is FQNEAQ (reference sequence).

The V call is TRBV7-9, the J call TRBJ1-6; 9 nucleotides match TRBD1. Sequenced material: CD4+ T cells sorted from blood, taken at week 24, from a patient treated with tofacitinib. This receptor was taken from a human donor with alopecia areata. The CDR3 coding sequence is TGTGCCAGCAGTCCTGGGACAGGGAGTTCACCCCTCCACTTT. It translates to CASSPGTGSSPLHF.